Below, 20 T cell receptor beta chains from the same sample are listed, as sequenced in a study of post-analysis software for immune sequencing data. Prepared TCR beta cDNA libraries contained unique molecular identifiers. MiXCR was run by TCRdb on the PCR reads, yielding one entry per CDR3 protein. Of fewer than 700,000 distinct CDR3 sequences in the sample, roughly 45% were seen once. Their target antigens are unknown. Findings and caveats of the study: In patients, about 5 TRBV segments were more frequent than in controls, with TRBV5-6, TRBV5-1 and TRBV20-1 among them.

Sequencing was done on a sample of blood. The receptors derive from a girl aged 5 to 17 with multiple sclerosis.

The V call is TRBV20-1, the J call TRBJ2-3; D is ambiguous. This CDR3 has 12 residues. CDR1 is DFQATT, CDR2 SNEGSKA, per germline (reference sequence). The CDR3 here is CSAPAGTDTQYF. The CDR3 nucleotides read TGCAGCGCCCCGGCTGGCACAGATACGCAGTATTTT.

The rearrangement joins TRBV20-1 to TRBJ1-1; 9 bases are a match to TRBD1. The CDR3 sequence is 14 residues long. V dropped 3 bases and J dropped 1; count of bases not matched to a gene: 3. Germline CDR1 is DFQATT and CDR2 is SNEGSKA (reference sequence). CDR3 protein: CSARPTGGNTEAFF. The DNA of the CDR3 is TGCAGTGCTAGGCCGACAGGGGGGAACACTGAAGCTTTCTTT.

This clonotype occurred a few times. CDR3 in amino acids: CASSSGATDTQYF. The CDR3 DNA is TGTGCCAGTAGCAGCGGCGCCACAGATACGCAGTATTTT. The gene calls are TRBV7-6 and TRBJ2-3; D is possibly TRBD2 (5 bases). CDR1 and CDR2 (germline): SGHVS, FNYEAQ. The CDR3 loop spans 13 amino acids. The V end lost 9 bases, the J end lost 2 bases, and 12 bases lay between the germline ends.

This clonotype was detected only a few times. This rearrangement joins TRBV29-1 to TRBJ1-6; TRBD1 might be the D (5 bases). Trimming stripped 8 bases from V and 0 bases from J, with 8 bases between. Germline CDR1 and CDR2: SQVTM and ANQGSEA. The CDR3 loop spans 13 amino acids. The chain's CDR3 is CSLGGSYNSPLHF. The CDR3 DNA follows: TGCAGCCTGGGGGGCTCCTATAATTCACCCCTCCACTTT.

In this sample, this clonotype turned up a few times. The rearrangement links TRBV7-9 to TRBJ2-3, with D tentatively TRBD2 (6 bases). Germline values: CDR1 SEHNR, CDR2 FQNEAQ (reference sequence). Between the trimmed V and J ends, which lost 1 base and 4 bases, there was a span of 9 bases. The CDR3 is 14 amino acids. This CDR3 reads CASSLVGGPDTQYF. The CDR3 DNA sequence: TGTGCCAGCAGCTTAGTCGGGGGACCAGATACGCAGTATTTT.

The chain uses TRBV7-9 and TRBJ2-1; 7 positions match TRBD2. The V and J ends lost 4 bases and 4 bases, in that order; junction bases with no gene match: 10. The CDR3 extends over 16 amino acids. Per germline, CDR1 SEHNR and CDR2 FQNEAQ (reference sequence). DNA of the CDR3: TGTGCCAGCAGCTGGGTCGGCGGGAGCAATTACAATGAGCAGTTCTTC. This codes for CASSWVGGSNYNEQFF.

This chain links TRBV7-8 with TRBJ1-5; D is possibly TRBD1 (5 bases). The CDR3 has 17 residues. Trimming shortened V by 4 bases and J by 4 bases, and 20 bases separated the two germline ends. Germline-derived CDR1 and CDR2 are SGHVS and FQNEAQ. The CDR3 nucleotides read TGTGCCAGCAGCTCCTCGGTTGGGGCAGGGAATAATCAGCCCCAGCATTTT. It encodes CASSSSVGAGNNQPQHF.

This clonotype has only a few counts. The rearrangement uses TRBV5-1 and TRBJ2-7, with D perhaps TRBD1 (6 bases). The CDR3 is 15 residues long. Trimming pared 0 bases from V and 2 bases from J, leaving 12 bases between. The V gene's germline CDR1 is SGHRS and CDR2 YFSETQ. The DNA for the CDR3 is TGCGCCAGCAGCTTGGGGTCGACAGGTCCCTACGAGCAGTACTTC. Translated, it gives CASSLGSTGPYEQYF.

The chain employs TRBV27 and TRBJ2-2, with TRBD2 matching 8 bases. Germline CDR1 MNHEY, CDR2 SMNVEV (reference sequence). V lost 5 bases, J lost 5 bases, and 7 bases stayed unmatched. The CDR3 is 15 amino acids. The CDR3 loop reads CASSVVGGGTGELFF. CDR3 coding DNA: TGTGCCAGCAGTGTAGTCGGGGGGGGAACCGGGGAGCTGTTTTTT.

This clonotype has only a few counts. This chain joins TRBV5-1 and TRBJ2-1; TRBD1 agrees at 12 bases. This CDR3 comprises 17 residues. Looked up from germline, CDR1 is SGHRS and CDR2 is YFSETQ. With 0 bases clipped from V and 7 bases from J, the junction kept 8 bases outside the gene matches. CDR3 nucleotide sequence: TGCGCCAGCAGCTTGGGGGGGACAGGGGGCGCAGGAAATGAGCAGTTCTTC. This gives the protein CASSLGGTGGAGNEQFF.

This clonotype appeared a few times. The chain joins TRBV7-8 to TRBJ2-7; D uncertain. The CDR3 is 13 amino acids. V was cut by 5 bases and J by 3 bases, with 11 bases left in between. Per the germline V gene, CDR1 is SGHVS and CDR2 is FQNEAQ. CDR3 residues: CASSPRWDYEQYF. CDR3 sequence (DNA): TGTGCCAGCAGCCCGCGGTGGGACTACGAGCAGTACTTC.

The chain employs TRBV2 and TRBJ2-5; D perhaps matches TRBD2 (6 bases). Trimming cost V 8 bases and J 4 bases, with 11 bases left between them. Germline V gives CDR1 SNHLY, CDR2 FYNNEI. The CDR3 loop spans 12 amino acids. The CDR3 reads CASGGSGETQYF. The CDR3 DNA is TGTGCCAGCGGGGGGTCCGGAGAGACCCAGTACTTC.

V and J are TRBV5-1 and TRBJ2-7; TRBD1 agrees at 7 bases. J was trimmed by 1 base and V by 4 bases; bases with no gene match: 5. CDR1 and CDR2 from the germline V gene are SGHRS and YFSETQ. The CDR3 is 14 amino acids. CDR3 sequence (DNA): TGCGCCAGCAGCGTAGACAGGGATTCCTACGAGCAGTACTTC. This gives the protein CASSVDRDSYEQYF.

This clonotype was picked up a small number of times. The V and J genes are TRBV7-2 and TRBJ1-1; TRBD1 might be the D (5 bases). Germline CDR1 is SGHTA and CDR2 is FQGNSA. This CDR3 is built from 11 residues. Trimming took off 5 bases at V and 11 bases at J, with 12 bases between the two ends. For the CDR3, the DNA is TGTGCCAGCAGCAACGGGCCAGGGGCTTTCTTT. It yields the protein CASSNGPGAFF.

This clonotype was observed many times. This chain uses TRBV10-3 with TRBJ2-7; D remains ambiguous. The CDR3 sequence is 12 residues long. Germline V CDR1 and CDR2: ENHRY, SYGVKD. Trimming removed 4 bases at V and 5 bases at J, with 9 bases between. CDR3 DNA: TGTGCCATCAGTGTCAGTGGCCACGAGCAGTACTTC. This codes for CAISVSGHEQYF.

This sequence joins TRBV7-2 and TRBJ1-4; 7 bases agree with TRBD1. Trimming cost V 5 bases and J 7 bases; bases outside gene matches: 7. Looked up from germline, CDR1 is SGHTA and CDR2 is FQGNSA. The CDR3 contains 14 residues. The CDR3 nucleotides are TGTGCCAGCAGCCGACGACAGGGATCTGAAAAACTGTTTTTT. Translation: CASSRRQGSEKLFF.

This chain uses TRBV12-3 or TRBV12-4 with TRBJ2-3; TRBD2 might be the D (5 bases). Trimming took 5 bases from V and 4 from J, leaving 10 bases between them. The CDR3 runs to 13 residues. This CDR3 reads CASSIEGADTQYF. The CDR3 DNA reads TGTGCCAGCAGTATAGAGGGCGCAGATACGCAGTATTTT.

There are a few counts of this clonotype. The CDR3 spells CASSLGTAGYTF. The CDR3 region has the DNA TGCGCCAGCAGCCTTGGGACCGCCGGCTACACCTTC. The chain combines TRBV4-1 with TRBJ1-2; a possible D gene is TRBD1 (5 bases). The germline V and J ends were trimmed by 4 bases and 8 bases, with 11 bases remaining between them. This CDR3 is built from 12 residues. Germline CDR1 and CDR2: MGHRA and YSYEKL.

The rearrangement joins TRBV7-3 to TRBJ2-1; 11 positions agree with TRBD1. V trimming: 5 bases; J trimming: 7 bases; junction bases outside the gene matches: 4. The CDR3 runs 14 residues. The germline CDR1 and CDR2 sequences are SGHTA and FQGTGA. The CDR3 bases are TGTGCCAGCAGCGTGGGACAGGGGGGGAATGAGCAGTTCTTC. This sequence encodes CASSVGQGGNEQFF.

The rearrangement uses TRBV24-1 and TRBJ1-1; D unclear. In germline, CDR1 is KGHDR, CDR2 SFDVKD. The V and J ends lost 3 bases and 5 bases respectively, with 15 bases between them. There are 15 residues in the CDR3. CDR3 amino acids: CATSDPRGSGTEAFF. In nucleotides, the CDR3 is TGTGCCACCAGTGATCCAAGAGGGTCTGGGACTGAAGCTTTCTTT.